The 17 T cell receptor beta chains listed next were all sequenced from one sample in a study of T cell responses to AZD1222 COVID-19 vaccine. Profiled with immunoSEQ multiplex PCR; TCRdb holds only in-frame clones, not every one. This repertoire shows 75,000 to 100,000 clones, around 90% found once; its top ten account for almost 8.5%. The starting material was peripheral blood, obtained on day 0 of AZD1222 vaccination. These receptors were obtained from an adult in good health.

This clone was recorded only once. V usage is TRBV11-2 and J usage is TRBJ1-4; D unclear. The CDR3 is made up of 15 amino acids. Trimming removed 0 bases at V and 7 bases at J, with 12 bases between. Looked up from germline, CDR1 is SGHAT and CDR2 is FQNNGV. Written as DNA, the CDR3 is TGTGCCAGCAGCTTAGATCGAGTTAGGTTTGAAAAACTGTTTTTT. This translates into CASSLDRVRFEKLFF.

This rearrangement joins TRBV4-3 to TRBJ1-3; possible D gene TRBD1, 5 bases. The CDR3 has 15 residues. Germline lookup yields CDR1 LGHNA and CDR2 YSLEER. Between the trimmed V and J ends, which lost 2 bases and 1 base, there was a span of 9 bases. The CDR3 protein is CASSQQWGSGNTIYF. CDR3 nucleotide sequence: TGCGCCAGCAGCCAACAGTGGGGGTCTGGAAACACCATATATTTT.

The V and J genes are TRBV7-2 and TRBJ2-5; 9 bases are a match to TRBD2. Germline CDR1 reads SGHTA; CDR2 reads FQGNSA. J was trimmed by 1 base and V by 8 bases; bases with no gene match: 5. The CDR3 covers 14 residues. CDR3 in amino acids: CASGLAGIQETQYF. As DNA, the CDR3 is TGTGCCAGCGGGCTAGCGGGGATCCAAGAGACCCAGTACTTC.

This sequence joins TRBV5-5 and TRBJ1-2; D is perhaps TRBD1 (6 bases). Deletions cut 1 base from V and 3 bases from J, with 13 bases between. The CDR3 extends over 15 amino acids. Germline CDR1 is SGHKS and CDR2 is YYEKEE (reference sequence). The CDR3 is CASSLWGQGHYGYTF. As DNA, the CDR3 is TGTGCCAGCAGCTTGTGGGGGCAGGGCCACTATGGCTACACCTTC.

The chain carries TRBV5-1 and TRBJ1-1; TRBD1 matches at 7 bases. The CDR3 consists of 17 residues. V gave up 3 bases and J gave up 1 base; unmatched junction bases: 12. The V gene's germline CDR1 is SGHRS and CDR2 YFSETQ. CDR3 region: CASSSLLLTGRNTEAFF. CDR3 bases: TGCGCCAGCAGCTCACTCCTCCTGACAGGGAGGAACACTGAAGCTTTCTTT.

In this sample, this clone turned up a few times. J is TRBJ1-2 and V is TRBV4-3; 8 bases map to TRBD1. This CDR3 spans 16 amino acids. Unmatched junction bases numbered 12, after V lost 3 bases and J lost 6 bases. Per germline, CDR1 LGHNA and CDR2 YSLEER. CDR3 coding DNA: TGCGCCAGCAGCCAGTCCCTGGACAGGGCTCGCGATGGCTACACCTTC. This translates into CASSQSLDRARDGYTF.

This clone was counted a few times. CDR3 sequence reads: CASSIRTGSANTGELFF. The CDR3 nucleotides read TGTGCCAGTAGTATAAGGACAGGGTCCGCGAACACCGGGGAGCTGTTTTTT. This chain links TRBV19 with TRBJ2-2; TRBD1 agrees at 8 bases. The CDR3 length is 17 residues. The germline gives CDR1 LNHDA, CDR2 SQIVND (reference sequence). J lost 0 bases, V lost 2 bases, and 5 bases had no gene match.

The chain couples TRBV7-2 to TRBJ1-1, with D possibly TRBD1 on 6 matching bases. Trimming removed 0 bases at V and 4 bases at J, with 9 bases between. Looked up from germline, CDR1 is SGHTA and CDR2 is FQGNSA. CDR3 size: 14 residues. The CDR3 DNA is TGTGCCAGCAGCTTAGCGCAAGGGGGCACTGAAGCTTTCTTT. Amino acid sequence: CASSLAQGGTEAFF. Full variable domain (remainder filled in from reference TRBV7-2 and TRBJ1-1): GAGVSQSPSNKVTEKGKDVELRCDPISGHTALYWYRQSLGQGLEFLIYFQGNSAPDKSGLPSDRFSAERTGGSVSTLTIQRTQQEDSAVYLCASSLAQGGTEAFFGQGTRLTVV.

The gene calls are TRBV18 and TRBJ2-5; 10 bases align to TRBD2. The CDR3 sequence is 16 residues long. Germline assignment: CDR1 KGHSH and CDR2 LQKENI. With 1 base clipped from V and 4 bases from J, the junction kept 6 bases outside the gene matches. CDR3 region: CASSPRLAGVGETQYF. The CDR3 nucleotides read TGTGCCAGCTCACCACGCCTAGCGGGGGTCGGAGAGACCCAGTACTTC.

The chain joins TRBV6-5 to TRBJ1-5, with D perhaps matching TRBD1 (5 bases). The CDR3 is 14 residues long. V gave up 6 bases and J gave up 2 bases, with 11 bases separating them. The germline V gene has CDR1 MNHEY and CDR2 SVGAGI. The CDR3, as DNA: TGTGCCAGCAGGGACACAGGTGGCAATCAGCCCCAGCATTTT. Its protein is CASRDTGGNQPQHF.

This sequence joins TRBV7-2 and TRBJ1-2; TRBD1 aligns across 7 bases. Germline CDR1 reads SGHTA; CDR2 reads FQGNSA. V dropped 1 base and J dropped 0; count of bases not matched to a gene: 5. The CDR3 totals 16 residues. The CDR3 protein is CASSLVGGAPNYGYTF. CDR3 nucleotide sequence: TGTGCCAGCAGCTTAGTAGGGGGCGCCCCTAACTATGGCTACACCTTC. Full variable domain (missing parts from reference TRBV7-2 and TRBJ1-2): GAGVSQSPSNKVTEKGKDVELRCDPISGHTALYWYRQSLGQGLEFLIYFQGNSAPDKSGLPSDRFSAERTGGSVSTLTIQRTQQEDSAVYLCASSLVGGAPNYGYTFGSGTRLTVV.

J is TRBJ2-1 and V is TRBV9, with D uncertain. Trimming cost V 4 bases and J 8 bases, with 16 bases left between them. The CDR3 runs 14 residues. CDR1 is SGDLS, CDR2 YYNGEE, per germline. The CDR3, as DNA: TGTGCCAGCAGCCCTCACGGGCTAGGCGATGAGCAGTTCTTC. It translates to CASSPHGLGDEQFF.

V usage is TRBV7-9 and J usage is TRBJ2-3, with 9 bases that match TRBD1. The CDR3 has 15 residues. V dropped 2 bases and J dropped 4; count of bases not matched to a gene: 4. Germline V gene data show CDR1 as SEHNR and CDR2 as FQNEAQ (reference sequence). CDR3 region: CASSLTQGAADTQYF. The DNA for the CDR3 is TGTGCCAGCAGCTTAACACAGGGGGCGGCAGATACGCAGTATTTT.

V usage is TRBV5-6 and J usage is TRBJ1-2, with TRBD1 as a possible D gene (5 bases). V was pared by 3 bases and J by 6 bases, with 18 bases between. CDR1 SGHDT and CDR2 YYEEEE come from the germline V gene. The length of the CDR3 is 15 residues. CDR3 coding DNA: TGTGCCAGCAGCTCTTCCCGACTGAGAGGGGATGGCTACACCTTC. Translated: CASSSSRLRGDGYTF. Combining the CDR3 with reference TRBV5-6 and TRBJ1-2 gives the whole variable domain DAGVTQSPTHLIKTRGQQVTLRCSPKSGHDTVSWYQQALGQGPQFIFQYYEEEERQRGNFPDRFSGHQFPNYSSELNVNALLLGDSALYLCASSSSRLRGDGYTFGSGTRLTVV.

The chain joins TRBV3-1 (or the pseudogene TRBV3-2) to TRBJ2-7; D gene unclear. V was clipped by 0 bases and J by 12 bases, with 15 bases between them. Germline CDR1 LGHDT, CDR2 YNNKEL (reference sequence). The CDR3 consists of 13 residues. Written as DNA, the CDR3 is TGTGCCAGCAGCCAAGATTTCGAGGCTGATCCGTACTTC. It translates to CASSQDFEADPYF.

The chain joins TRBV19 to TRBJ1-1; 10 bases line up with TRBD1. The germline gives CDR1 LNHDA, CDR2 SQIVND (reference sequence). There are 16 residues in the CDR3. J was trimmed by 6 bases and V by 5 bases; bases with no gene match: 12. The CDR3: CASSPPLGQGMSEAFF. The CDR3 nucleotides read TGTGCCAGTAGTCCTCCGTTGGGACAGGGGATGTCTGAAGCTTTCTTT.

This clone was counted a single time. The J gene is TRBJ2-5, the V gene TRBV7-9, with 8 bases identical to TRBD2. The CDR3 sequence is 16 residues long. The germline CDR1 and CDR2 sequences are SEHNR and FQNEAQ (reference sequence). V shed 4 bases and J 7 bases; nucleotides not matched to a gene: 14. CDR3 loop: CASSSPGLVVGGTQYF. The CDR3 DNA sequence: TGTGCCAGCAGCTCACCGGGACTAGTAGTCGGGGGGACCCAGTACTTC.